This TCR beta chain derives from a study of blood T cell repertoires in COVID-19. Study summary: Acute-phase and convalescent COVID-19 samples originated in the United States, Italy and Spain. In each case, the material was cDNA or gDNA derived from T cells, B-cell-depleted T cells, or PBMCs.

This clone was counted between two and nine times. There are 13 residues in the CDR3. V gave up 7 bases and J gave up 2 bases, with 11 bases separating them. The germline CDR1 and CDR2 sequences are MDHEN and SYDVKM. Methods used by the authors: Reference gene primer amplification gave estimated nucleated cell counts. Clones were read by immunoSEQ multiplex PCR, and TCRdb kept only the in-frame ones, dropping some. That table supplies the V and J calls and clone size; D and trimming were determined from the DNA. Among fewer than 110,000 clones listed, roughly 90% were seen once. The chain has TRBV28 and TRBJ1-2; weak D call: TRBD1 (6 bases). The sample comprised peripheral blood. The TCR was taken from a man aged 35 to 55 with active or convalescent COVID-19. CDR3 coding DNA: TGTGCCAGCAATACAGGACAGAACTATGGCTACACCTTC. Its translation: CASNTGQNYGYTF.